Listed below are T cell receptor beta chains from one sample, sequenced in a study of blood T cells in healthy people across ages. TCRdb analysed the 5' RACE reads with MiXCR anew, one entry per CDR3 protein. The sample holds roughly 1,500,000 distinct CDR3 sequences, about 32% seen once. Sequencing input: blood. The origin of the receptors is a woman between 25 and 40 years old in good health. The CDR3 runs from the conserved cysteine through the conserved F or W. The D gene is left open where the match is weak. Not every row has a clone size; where given, it reads once, few, many or a size class.

TRBV5-4,TRBD2,TRBJ2-1,.,CASSISGTSSYNEQFF,TGTGCCAGCAGCATATCCGGGACTAGCAGTTACAATGAGCAGTTCTTC
TRBV9,.,TRBJ2-5,few,CASSVEPITRETQYF,TGTGCCAGCAGCGTAGAACCGATTACTAGGGAGACCCAGTACTTC
TRBV30,TRBD1,TRBJ2-7,.,CAWSVSGTGGREQYF,TGTGCCTGGAGTGTCTCCGGGACAGGCGGACGGGAGCAGTACTTC
TRBV5-1,TRBD1,TRBJ2-2,.,CASRPKGQAPTGELFF,TGCGCCAGCAGACCTAAAGGACAGGCCCCTACCGGGGAGCTGTTTTTT
TRBV20-1,.,TRBJ2-1,few,CSARIPSSYNEQFF,TGCAGTGCTAGGATCCCTAGCTCCTACAATGAGCAGTTCTTC
TRBV28,TRBD1,TRBJ1-1,.,CASSARGQVEAFF,TGTGCCAGCAGTGCCAGGGGGCAGGTTGAAGCTTTCTTT
TRBV7-9,TRBD1,TRBJ1-1,few,CASSARGRGNSGEAFF,TGTGCCAGCAGCGCCCGAGGCAGGGGGAATAGCGGTGAAGCTTTCTTT
TRBV2,TRBD2,TRBJ2-7,.,CASTWVAGGQEQYF,TGTGCCAGCACCTGGGTAGCGGGGGGGCAAGAGCAGTACTTC
TRBV21-1,.,TRBJ2-7,few,CASSPCNKAVQYF,TGTGCCAGCAGCCCATGTAATAAGGCCGTGCAGTACTTC
TRBV27,.,TRBJ2-7,many,CASSPGGPRHEQYF,TGTGCCAGCAGTCCCGGGGGACCGAGGCACGAGCAGTACTTC